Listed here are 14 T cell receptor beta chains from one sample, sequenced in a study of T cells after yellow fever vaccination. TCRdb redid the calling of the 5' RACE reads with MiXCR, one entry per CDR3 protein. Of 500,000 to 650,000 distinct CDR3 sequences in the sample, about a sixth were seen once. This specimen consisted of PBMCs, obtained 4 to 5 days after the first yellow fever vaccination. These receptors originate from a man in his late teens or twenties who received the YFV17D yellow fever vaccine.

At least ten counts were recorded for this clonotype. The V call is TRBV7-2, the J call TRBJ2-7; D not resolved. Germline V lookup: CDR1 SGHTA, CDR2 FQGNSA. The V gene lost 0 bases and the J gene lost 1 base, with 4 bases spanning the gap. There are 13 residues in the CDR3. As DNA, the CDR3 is TGTGCCAGCAGCTTAGCCGGTTCCTACGAGCAGTACGTC. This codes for CASSLAGSYEQYV.

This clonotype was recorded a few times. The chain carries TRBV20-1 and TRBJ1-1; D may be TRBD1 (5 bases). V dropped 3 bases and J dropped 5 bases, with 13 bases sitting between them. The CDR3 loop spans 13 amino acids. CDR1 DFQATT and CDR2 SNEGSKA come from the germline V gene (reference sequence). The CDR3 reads CSARGGLGTEAFF. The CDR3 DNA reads TGCAGTGCTAGGGGGGGTTTAGGGACTGAAGCTTTCTTT.

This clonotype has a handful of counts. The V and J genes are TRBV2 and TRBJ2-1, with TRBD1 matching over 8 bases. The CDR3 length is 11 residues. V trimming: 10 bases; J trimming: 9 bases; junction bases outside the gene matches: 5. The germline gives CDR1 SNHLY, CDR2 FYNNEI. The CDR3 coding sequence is TGTGCCACCACAGGGGGATCTGAGCAGTTCTTC. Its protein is CATTGGSEQFF. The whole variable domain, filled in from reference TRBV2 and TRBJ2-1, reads EPEVTQTPSHQVTQMGQEVILRCVPISNHLYFYWYRQILGQKVEFLVSFYNNEISEKSEIFDDQFSVERPDGSNFTLKIRSTKLEDSAMYFCATTGGSEQFFGPGTRLTVL.

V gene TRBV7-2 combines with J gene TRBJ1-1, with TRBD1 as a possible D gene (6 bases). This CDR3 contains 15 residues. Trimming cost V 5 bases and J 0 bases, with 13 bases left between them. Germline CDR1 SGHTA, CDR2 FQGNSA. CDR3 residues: CASSQFKGVNTEAFF. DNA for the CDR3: TGTGCCAGCAGCCAATTCAAGGGGGTGAACACTGAAGCTTTCTTT.

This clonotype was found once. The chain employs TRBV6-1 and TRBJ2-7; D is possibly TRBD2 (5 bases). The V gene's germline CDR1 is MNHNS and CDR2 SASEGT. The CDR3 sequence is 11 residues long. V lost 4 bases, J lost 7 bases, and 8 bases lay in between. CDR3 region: CASSGREEQYF. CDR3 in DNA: TGTGCCAGCAGTGGCCGGGAAGAGCAGTACTTC.

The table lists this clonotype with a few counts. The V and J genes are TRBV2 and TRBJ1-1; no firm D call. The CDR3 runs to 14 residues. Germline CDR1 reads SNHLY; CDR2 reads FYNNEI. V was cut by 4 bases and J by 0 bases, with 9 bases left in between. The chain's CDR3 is CASSVSQVNTEAFF. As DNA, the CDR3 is TGTGCCAGCAGTGTCAGTCAGGTGAACACTGAAGCTTTCTTT.

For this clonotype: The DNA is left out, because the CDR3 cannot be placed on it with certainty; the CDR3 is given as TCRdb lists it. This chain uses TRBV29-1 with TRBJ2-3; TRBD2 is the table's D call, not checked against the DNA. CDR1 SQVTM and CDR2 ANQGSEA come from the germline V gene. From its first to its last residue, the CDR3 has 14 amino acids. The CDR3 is CSVEEEEGPLWQYF.

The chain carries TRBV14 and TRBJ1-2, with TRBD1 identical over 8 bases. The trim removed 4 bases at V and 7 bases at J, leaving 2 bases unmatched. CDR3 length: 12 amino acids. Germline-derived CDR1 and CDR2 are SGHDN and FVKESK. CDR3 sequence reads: CASSRQGFGYTF. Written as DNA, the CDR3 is TGTGCCAGCAGCCGACAGGGGTTTGGCTACACCTTC.

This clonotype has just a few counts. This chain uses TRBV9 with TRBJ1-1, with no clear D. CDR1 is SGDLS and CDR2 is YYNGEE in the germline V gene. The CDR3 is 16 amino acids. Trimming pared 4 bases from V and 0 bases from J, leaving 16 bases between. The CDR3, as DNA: TGTGCCAGCAGCCCCAGCGCAGCCCTTATGAACACTGAAGCTTTCTTT. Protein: CASSPSAALMNTEAFF. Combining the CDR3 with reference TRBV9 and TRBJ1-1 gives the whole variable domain DSGVTQTPKHLITATGQRVTLRCSPRSGDLSVYWYQQSLDQGLQFLIQYYNGEERAKGNILERFSAQQFPDLHSELNLSSLELGDSALYFCASSPSAALMNTEAFFGQGTRLTVV.

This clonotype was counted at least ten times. The CDR3 nucleotides are TGTGCCAGCAGTTACTACGGGAGCTACAATGAGCAGTTCTTC. The encoded protein is CASSYYGSYNEQFF. This rearrangement joins TRBV6-2 or TRBV6-3 to TRBJ2-1; D perhaps matches TRBD2 (6 bases). Trimming shortened V by 1 base and J by 3 bases, and 7 bases separated the two germline ends. The germline V gene has CDR1 MNHEY and CDR2 SVGEGT. The CDR3 consists of 14 residues.

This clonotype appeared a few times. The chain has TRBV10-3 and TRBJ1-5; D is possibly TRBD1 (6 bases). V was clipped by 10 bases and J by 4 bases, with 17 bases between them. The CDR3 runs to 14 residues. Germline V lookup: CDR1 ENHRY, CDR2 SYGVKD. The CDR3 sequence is CATSETGDNQPQHF. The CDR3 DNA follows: TGTGCCACCTCCGAGACAGGAGATAATCAGCCCCAGCATTTT.

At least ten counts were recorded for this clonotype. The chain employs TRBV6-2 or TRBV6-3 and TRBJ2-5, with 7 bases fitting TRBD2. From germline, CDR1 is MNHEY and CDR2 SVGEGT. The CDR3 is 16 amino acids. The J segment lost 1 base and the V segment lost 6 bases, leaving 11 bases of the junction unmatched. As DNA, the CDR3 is TGTGCCAGCAGCCGTCTCGGGCGGGGGACCCAAGAGACCCAGTACTTC. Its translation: CASSRLGRGTQETQYF.

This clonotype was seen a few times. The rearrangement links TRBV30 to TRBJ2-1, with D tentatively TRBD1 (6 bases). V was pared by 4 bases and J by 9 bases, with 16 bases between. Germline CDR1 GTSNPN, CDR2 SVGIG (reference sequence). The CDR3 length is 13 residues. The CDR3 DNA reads TGTGCCTGGAAAACTCAAGGGGGTGGTGAGCAGTTCTTC. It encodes CAWKTQGGGEQFF. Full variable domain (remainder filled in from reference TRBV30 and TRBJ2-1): SQTIHQWPATLVQPVGSPLSLECTVEGTSNPNLYWYRQAAGRGLQLLFYSVGIGQISSEVPQNLSASRPQDRQFILSSKKLLLSDSGFYLCAWKTQGGGEQFFGPGTRLTVL.

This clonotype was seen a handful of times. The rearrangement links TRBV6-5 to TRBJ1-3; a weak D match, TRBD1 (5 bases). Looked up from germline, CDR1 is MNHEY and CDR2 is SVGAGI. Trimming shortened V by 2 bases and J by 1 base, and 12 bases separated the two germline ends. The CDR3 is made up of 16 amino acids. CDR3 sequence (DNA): TGTGCCAGCAGTTACGACTCGGAGGGGTCTGGAAACACCATATATTTT. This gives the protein CASSYDSEGSGNTIYF.